One sample yielded the 3 T cell receptor beta chains listed below, sequenced in a study of T cell repertoires in cytomegalovirus infection. These receptors have no identified antigens. Each CDR3 protein gets one entry after TCRdb re-called the reads with MiXCR. Here the sample spans 550,000 to 700,000 distinct CDR3 sequences, approximately 40% being singletons. The sample consisted of cultured PBMCs, taken from culture after CMV antigen stimulation. The receptor set was obtained from a human donor in good health (CMV status not recorded). Some clones in this sample may be carry-over from other donors' samples.

The chain combines TRBV25-1 with TRBJ1-5, with D tentatively TRBD1 (5 bases). Trimming removed 6 bases at V and 8 bases at J, with 14 bases between. Germline-derived CDR1 and CDR2 are MGHDK and SYGVNS. The CDR3 sequence is 13 residues long. The CDR3 region has the DNA TGTGCCAGCAGGGGACTTTTGAGGGAGCCCCAGCATTTT. Its translation: CASRGLLREPQHF.

As for this clonotype: One junction end does not reproduce the germline sequence, and a read error may be involved. This chain joins TRBV7-4 and TRBJ2-5; D not certain. Germline loops: CDR1 SGHVT, CDR2 SQSDAQ. This CDR3 spans 22 amino acids. Here the CDR3 reads CASSGYSSEPSVSPSDQETQHF. The CDR3 coding sequence is TGTGCCAGCAGTGGATACTCTTCCGAACCAAGCGTTTCCCCCTCGGACCAAGAGACCCAGCACTTC.

The chain couples TRBV3-1 to TRBJ1-6; D not resolved. With 3 bases removed from V and 8 bases from J, the gap between germline ends came to 5 bases. Germline assignment: CDR1 LGHDT and CDR2 YNNKEL (reference sequence). CDR3 size: 12 residues. The CDR3 nucleotides read TGTGCCAGCAGCCAGCCCTATTCACCCCTCCACTTT. Amino acid sequence: CASSQPYSPLHF.